The T cell receptor (beta chain) under discussion was sequenced for a study of T cells in tumors after PD-1 blockade. Assay used: immunoSEQ multiplex PCR; TCRdb lists only in-frame clones, some missing. The sample holds 34,000 or so clones, 70% to 75% seen once. The CDR3 covers 14 residues. CDR1 is SGHKS and CDR2 is YYEKEE in the germline V gene (reference sequence). V lost 5 bases to trimming and J lost 6 bases, with 14 bases between them. This receptor was identified in a human donor with basal cell carcinoma. This chain links TRBV5-5 with TRBJ1-4; unclear D gene. The sequencing here drew on PBMCs, taken after anti-PD-1 treatment. The CDR3: CASSSTPGDEKLFF. The CDR3 DNA reads as TGTGCCAGCAGTTCAACACCGGGTGATGAAAAACTGTTTTTT. The full variable domain, its missing parts supplied by reference TRBV5-5 and TRBJ1-4, is DAGVTQSPTHLIKTRGQQVTLRCSPISGHKSVSWYQQVLGQGPQFIFQYYEKEERGRGNFPDRFSARQFPNYSSELNVNALLLGDSALYLCASSSTPGDEKLFFGSGTQLSVL.